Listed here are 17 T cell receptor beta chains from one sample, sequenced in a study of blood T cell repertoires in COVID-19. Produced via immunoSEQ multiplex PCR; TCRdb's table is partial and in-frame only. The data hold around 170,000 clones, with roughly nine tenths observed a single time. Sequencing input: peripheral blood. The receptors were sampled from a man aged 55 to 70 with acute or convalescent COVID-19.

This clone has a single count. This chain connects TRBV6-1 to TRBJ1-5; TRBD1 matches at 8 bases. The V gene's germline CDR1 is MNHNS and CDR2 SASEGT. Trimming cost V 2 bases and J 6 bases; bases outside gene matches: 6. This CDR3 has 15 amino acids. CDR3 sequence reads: CASSEQTGARQPQHF. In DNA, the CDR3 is TGTGCCAGCAGTGAACAGACAGGGGCACGTCAGCCCCAGCATTTT.

CDR3 nucleotides: TGTGCTAGTGGGGCCCAGGGGGCGCGAGGTGGCTACACCTTC. Its translation: CASGAQGARGGYTF. The rearrangement links TRBV12-5 to TRBJ1-2, with 8 bases matching TRBD1. The trim removed 6 bases at V and 7 bases at J, leaving 10 bases unmatched. CDR1 and CDR2 from the germline V gene are LGHNT and FRNRAP. This CDR3 has 14 residues. The entire variable domain, with the rest obtained from reference TRBV12-5 and TRBJ1-2, is as follows: DARVTQTPRHKVTEMGQEVTMRCQPILGHNTVFWYRQTMMQGLELLAYFRNRAPLDDSGMPKDRFSAEMPDATLATLKIQPSEPRDSAVYFCASGAQGARGGYTFGSGTRLTVV.

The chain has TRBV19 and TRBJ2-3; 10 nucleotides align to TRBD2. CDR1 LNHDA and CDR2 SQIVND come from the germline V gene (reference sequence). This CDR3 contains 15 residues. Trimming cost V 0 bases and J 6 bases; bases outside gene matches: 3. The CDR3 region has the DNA TGTGCCAGTAGTATAGATATACTAGCGGGGGATACGCAGTATTTT. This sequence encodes CASSIDILAGDTQYF.

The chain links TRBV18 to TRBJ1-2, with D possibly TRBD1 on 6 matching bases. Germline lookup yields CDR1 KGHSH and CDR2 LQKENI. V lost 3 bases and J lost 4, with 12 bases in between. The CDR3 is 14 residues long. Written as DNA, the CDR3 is TGTGCCAGCTCACCCGACAGGTCCTCCTATGGCTACACCTTC. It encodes CASSPDRSSYGYTF.

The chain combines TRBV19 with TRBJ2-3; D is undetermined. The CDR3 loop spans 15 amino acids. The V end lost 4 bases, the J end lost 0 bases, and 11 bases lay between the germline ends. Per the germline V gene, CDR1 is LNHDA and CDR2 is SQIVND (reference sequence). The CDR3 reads CASSSGPWSTDTQYF. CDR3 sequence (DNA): TGTGCCAGTAGTAGTGGGCCCTGGAGCACAGATACGCAGTATTTT.

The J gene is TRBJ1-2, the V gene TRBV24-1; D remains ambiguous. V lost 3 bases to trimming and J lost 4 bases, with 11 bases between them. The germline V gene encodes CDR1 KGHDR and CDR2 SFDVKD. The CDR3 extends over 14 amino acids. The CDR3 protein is CATSDRRYGYGYTF. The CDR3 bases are TGTGCCACCAGTGATCGTCGGTACGGCTATGGCTACACCTTC.

CDR3: CASRDRAHYGYTF. CDR3 sequence (DNA): TGTGCCAGCAGGGACAGGGCCCACTATGGCTACACCTTC. The gene calls are TRBV6-5 and TRBJ1-2, with 8 bases matching TRBD1. V lost 6 bases, J lost 3 bases, and 3 bases stayed unmatched. The CDR3 runs to 13 residues. Germline lookup yields CDR1 MNHEY and CDR2 SVGAGI.

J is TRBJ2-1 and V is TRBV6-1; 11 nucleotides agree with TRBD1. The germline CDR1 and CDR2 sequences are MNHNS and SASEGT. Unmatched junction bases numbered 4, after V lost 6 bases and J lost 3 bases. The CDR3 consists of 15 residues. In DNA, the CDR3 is TGTGCCAGCAGATGGGGACAGGGGGACTACAATGAGCAGTTCTTC. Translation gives CASRWGQGDYNEQFF.

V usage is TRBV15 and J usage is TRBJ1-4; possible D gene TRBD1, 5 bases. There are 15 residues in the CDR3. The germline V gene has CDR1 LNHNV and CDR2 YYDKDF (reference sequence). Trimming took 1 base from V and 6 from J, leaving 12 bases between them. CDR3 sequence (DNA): TGTGCCACCAGCAGAGTAGGGGCGAGCCATGAAAAACTGTTTTTT. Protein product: CATSRVGASHEKLFF.

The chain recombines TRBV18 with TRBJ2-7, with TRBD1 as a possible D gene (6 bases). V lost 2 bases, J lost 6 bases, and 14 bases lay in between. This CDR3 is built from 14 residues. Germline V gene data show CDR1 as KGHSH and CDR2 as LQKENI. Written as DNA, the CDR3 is TGTGCCAGCTCACCATCAGGGGAAGGGGGCGAGCAGTACTTC. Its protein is CASSPSGEGGEQYF.

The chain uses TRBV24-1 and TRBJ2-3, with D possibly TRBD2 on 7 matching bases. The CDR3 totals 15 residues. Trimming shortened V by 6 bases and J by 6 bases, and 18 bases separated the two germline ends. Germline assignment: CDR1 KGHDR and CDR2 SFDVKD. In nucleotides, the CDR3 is TGTGCCACCAGTCGAGTGGGGGGGCCCTGGGATACGCAGTATTTT. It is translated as CATSRVGGPWDTQYF.

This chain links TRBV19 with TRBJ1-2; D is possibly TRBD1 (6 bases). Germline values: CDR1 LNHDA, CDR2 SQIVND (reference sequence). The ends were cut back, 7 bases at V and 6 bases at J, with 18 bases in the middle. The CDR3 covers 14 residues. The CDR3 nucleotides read TGTGCCAGTACCCAGACCGGGGGGCGTAATGGCTACACCTTC. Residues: CASTQTGGRNGYTF. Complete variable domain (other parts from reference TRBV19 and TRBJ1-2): DGGITQSPKYLFRKEGQNVTLSCEQNLNHDAMYWYRQDPGQGLRLIYYSQIVNDFQKGDIAEGYSVSREKKESFPLTVTSAQKNPTAFYLCASTQTGGRNGYTFGSGTRLTVV.

In nucleotides, the CDR3 is TGCGCCAGCAGCCCCCAGGGGTTCAGCAATCAGCCCCAGCATTTT. Its translation is CASSPQGFSNQPQHF. The chain employs TRBV5-1 and TRBJ1-5; weak D call: TRBD1 (6 bases). The CDR3 has 15 residues. Deletions cut 4 bases from V and 1 base from J, with 12 bases between. Germline V gene lookup returns CDR1 SGHRS and CDR2 YFSETQ.

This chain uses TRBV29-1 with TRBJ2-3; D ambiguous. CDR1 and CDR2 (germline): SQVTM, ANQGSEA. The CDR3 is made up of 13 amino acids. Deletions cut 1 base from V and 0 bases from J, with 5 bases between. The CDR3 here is CSVEVTSTDTQYF. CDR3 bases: TGCAGCGTTGAAGTGACAAGCACAGATACGCAGTATTTT.

CDR3: CASSQDRGSTNYGYTF. CDR3 nucleotides: TGTGCCAGCAGCCAAGATAGAGGTAGTACTAACTATGGCTACACCTTC. The V call is TRBV3-1 (or the pseudogene TRBV3-2), the J call TRBJ1-2; D is unclear. Germline values: CDR1 LGHDT, CDR2 YNNKEL (reference sequence). V shed 0 bases and J shed 0 bases, with 11 bases lying between them. This CDR3 comprises 16 residues.

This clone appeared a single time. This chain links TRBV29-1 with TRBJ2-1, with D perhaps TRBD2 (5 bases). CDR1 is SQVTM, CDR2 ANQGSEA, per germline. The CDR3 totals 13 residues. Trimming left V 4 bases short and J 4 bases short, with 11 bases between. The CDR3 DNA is TGCAGCGTTGTGTTTAGCGAGTACAATGAGCAGTTCTTC. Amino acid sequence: CSVVFSEYNEQFF.

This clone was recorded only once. The CDR3 region is CASSMLAGGDSAKNIQYF. The CDR3 bases are TGTGCCAGTAGTATGCTAGCGGGGGGGGACTCCGCCAAAAACATTCAGTACTTC. V gene TRBV19 combines with J gene TRBJ2-4, with TRBD2 matching 12 bases. V shed 3 bases and J 1 base; nucleotides not matched to a gene: 7. Germline V gene sequence: CDR1 LNHDA, CDR2 SQIVND (reference sequence). The CDR3 has 18 residues. The variable domain in full, with the rest retrieved from reference TRBV19 and TRBJ2-4, is DGGITQSPKYLFRKEGQNVTLSCEQNLNHDAMYWYRQDPGQGLRLIYYSQIVNDFQKGDIAEGYSVSREKKESFPLTVTSAQKNPTAFYLCASSMLAGGDSAKNIQYFGAGTRLSVL.